This T cell receptor (beta chain) appears in the sequencing data of a study of identifying expanded T cells in peripheral blood. Whole-study results and caveats: Differentially abundant clones: about 1.1 between replicates, 16.4 at roughly 15 days, less than 20 at four. Variance in clone template counts between roughly 2-week samples significantly increased with total template count across all healthy donors.

Regarding this clone: Its specificity is not known.

The V end was cut by 0 bases, the J end by 9 bases, with 15 bases between. This CDR3 has 15 residues. Germline assignment: CDR1 LGHNA and CDR2 YSLEER. During the collection period, no donor immune events like infections were recorded. TCRdb's copy holds only in-frame clones and misses some; the assay was immunoSEQ multiplex PCR. The data hold about 130,000 clones, with 86% observed a single time. V usage is TRBV4-3 and J usage is TRBJ2-1; D may correspond to TRBD1 or TRBD2 (5 bases each). This clonotype was sampled from a person aged 18 to 75 in good health. The specimen sequenced was blood. The CDR3 loop reads CASSQDMGGGGEQFF. The CDR3 DNA follows: TGCGCCAGCAGCCAAGATATGGGTGGGGGTGGTGAGCAGTTCTTC.